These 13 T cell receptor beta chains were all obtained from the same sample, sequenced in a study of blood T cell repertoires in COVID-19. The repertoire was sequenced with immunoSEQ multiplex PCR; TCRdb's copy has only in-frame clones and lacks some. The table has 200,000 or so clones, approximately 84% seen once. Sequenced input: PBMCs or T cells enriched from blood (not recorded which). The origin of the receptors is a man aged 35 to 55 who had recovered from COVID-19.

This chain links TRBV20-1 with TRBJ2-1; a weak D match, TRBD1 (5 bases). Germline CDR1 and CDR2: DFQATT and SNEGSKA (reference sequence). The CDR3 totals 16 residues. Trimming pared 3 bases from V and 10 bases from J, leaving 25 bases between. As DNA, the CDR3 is TGCAGTGCTAGTCCTAATGGAGAAAGGGGTGGTAGGGAGCAGTTCTTC. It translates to CSASPNGERGGREQFF.

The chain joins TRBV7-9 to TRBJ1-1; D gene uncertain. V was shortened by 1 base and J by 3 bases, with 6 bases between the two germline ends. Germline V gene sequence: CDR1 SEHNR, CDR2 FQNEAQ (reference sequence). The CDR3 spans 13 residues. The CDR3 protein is CASSLGTDTEAFF. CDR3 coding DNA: TGTGCCAGCAGCTTAGGGACTGACACTGAAGCTTTCTTT.

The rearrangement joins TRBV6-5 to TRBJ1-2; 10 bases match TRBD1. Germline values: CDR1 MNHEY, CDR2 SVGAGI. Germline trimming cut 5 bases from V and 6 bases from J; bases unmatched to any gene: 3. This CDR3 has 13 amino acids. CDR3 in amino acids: CASSTGTGDGYTF. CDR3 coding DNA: TGTGCCAGCAGTACAGGGACAGGGGATGGCTACACCTTC.

CDR3 sequence reads: CASSAGPVSGYTF. CDR3 bases: TGTGCCAGCAGCGCAGGCCCTGTAAGTGGCTACACCTTC. This chain uses TRBV2 with TRBJ1-2; D is uncertain. V lost 6 bases and J lost 7, with 15 bases in between. The CDR3 has 13 amino acids. Germline-derived CDR1 and CDR2 are SNHLY and FYNNEI.

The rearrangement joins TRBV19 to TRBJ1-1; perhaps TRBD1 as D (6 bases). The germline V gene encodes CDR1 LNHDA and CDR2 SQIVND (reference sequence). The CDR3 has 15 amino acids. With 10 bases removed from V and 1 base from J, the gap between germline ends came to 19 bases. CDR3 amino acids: CATLPSQGKNTEAFF. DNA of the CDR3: TGTGCCACCCTCCCATCCCAGGGGAAGAACACTGAAGCTTTCTTT.

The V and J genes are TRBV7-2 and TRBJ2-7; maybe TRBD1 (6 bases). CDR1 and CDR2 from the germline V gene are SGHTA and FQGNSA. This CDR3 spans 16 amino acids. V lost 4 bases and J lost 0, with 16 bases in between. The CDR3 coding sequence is TGTGCCAGCAGCTCCACTACCCGGGACAACTCCTACGAGCAGTACTTC. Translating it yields CASSSTTRDNSYEQYF.

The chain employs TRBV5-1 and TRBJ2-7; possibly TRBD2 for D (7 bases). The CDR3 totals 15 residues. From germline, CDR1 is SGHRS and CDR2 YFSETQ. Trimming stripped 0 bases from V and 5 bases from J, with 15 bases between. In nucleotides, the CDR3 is TGCGCCAGCAGCTTGGCCGGGGGGCCTCGAAACGAGCAGTACTTC. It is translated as CASSLAGGPRNEQYF.

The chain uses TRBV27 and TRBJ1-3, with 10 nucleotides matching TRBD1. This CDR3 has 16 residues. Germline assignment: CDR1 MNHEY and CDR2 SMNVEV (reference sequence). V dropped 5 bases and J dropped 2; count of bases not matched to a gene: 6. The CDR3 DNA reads TGTGCCAGCAGTCCCGCCGGGACAGGGGCTGGAAACACCATATATTTT. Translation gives CASSPAGTGAGNTIYF.

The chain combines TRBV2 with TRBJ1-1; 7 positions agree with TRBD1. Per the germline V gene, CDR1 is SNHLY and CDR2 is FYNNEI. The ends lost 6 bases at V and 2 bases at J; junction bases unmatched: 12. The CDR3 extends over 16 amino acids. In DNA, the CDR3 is TGTGCCAGCAGCCACAATGACAGGGTGATTAACACTGAAGCTTTCTTT. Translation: CASSHNDRVINTEAFF.

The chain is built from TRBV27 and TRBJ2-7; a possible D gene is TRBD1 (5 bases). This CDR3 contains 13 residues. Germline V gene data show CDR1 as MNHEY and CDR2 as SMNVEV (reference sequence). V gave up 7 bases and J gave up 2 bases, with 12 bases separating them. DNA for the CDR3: TGTGCCAGCAAGCAGGGCAATGCCTACGAGCAGTACTTC. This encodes CASKQGNAYEQYF.

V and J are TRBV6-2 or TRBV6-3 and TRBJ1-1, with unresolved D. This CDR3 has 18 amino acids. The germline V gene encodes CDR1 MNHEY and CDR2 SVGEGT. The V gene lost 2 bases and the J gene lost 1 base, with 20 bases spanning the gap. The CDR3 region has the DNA TGTGCCAGCAGTTACCAAGCATGGGCCATCCCCAGGAACACTGAAGCTTTCTTT. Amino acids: CASSYQAWAIPRNTEAFF.

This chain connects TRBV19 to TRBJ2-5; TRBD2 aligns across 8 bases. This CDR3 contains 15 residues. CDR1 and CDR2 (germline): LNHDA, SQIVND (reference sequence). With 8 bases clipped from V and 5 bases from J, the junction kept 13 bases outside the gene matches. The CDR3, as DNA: TGTGCCAGTGCCCAATCGGGACTAGAGTATGAGACCCAGTACTTC. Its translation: CASAQSGLEYETQYF.

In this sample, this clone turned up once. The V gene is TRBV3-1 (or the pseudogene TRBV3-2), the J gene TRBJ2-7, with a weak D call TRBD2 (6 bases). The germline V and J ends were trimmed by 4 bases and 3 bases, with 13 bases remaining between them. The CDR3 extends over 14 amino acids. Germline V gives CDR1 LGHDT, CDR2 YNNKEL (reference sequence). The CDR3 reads CASSLTQGLYEQYF. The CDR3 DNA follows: TGTGCCAGCAGCCTCACCCAGGGACTCTACGAGCAGTACTTC.